Below, 9 T cell receptor beta chains from the same sample are listed, as sequenced in a study of blood T cell repertoires in COVID-19. Profiling relied on immunoSEQ multiplex PCR, and the TCRdb table lists in-frame clones only, not all of them. Counted here are under 95,000 clones, about 87% occurring once; the ten biggest clones make up around 5.8%. The specimen sequenced was peripheral blood. These receptors were taken from a woman in her forties or fifties with acute or convalescent COVID-19.

The chain recombines TRBV24-1 with TRBJ1-2; D is ambiguous. The CDR3 runs to 15 residues. V shed 3 bases and J shed 8 bases, with 18 bases lying between them. CDR1 is KGHDR and CDR2 is SFDVKD in the germline V gene. The CDR3 is CATSDHTGILGGYTF. The DNA of the CDR3 is TGTGCCACCAGTGATCACACCGGGATCCTTGGGGGCTACACCTTC.

This chain connects TRBV3-1 (or the pseudogene TRBV3-2) to TRBJ2-7, with D possibly matching TRBD2 (5 bases). The CDR3 loop spans 12 amino acids. V lost 0 bases, J lost 9 bases, and 9 bases lay in between. Per germline, CDR1 LGHDT and CDR2 YNNKEL (reference sequence). In DNA form, the CDR3 reads TGTGCCAGCAGCCAAGATGAGCGGTTGCAGTACTTC. It encodes CASSQDERLQYF.

The CDR3, as DNA: TGCGCCAGCAGCTCAGGGACTAGCGGCACAGATACGCAGTATTTT. It codes for CASSSGTSGTDTQYF. The gene calls are TRBV4-3 and TRBJ2-3, with TRBD2 matching 10 bases. Trimming removed 5 bases from V and 1 base from J; junction bases left unmatched: 3. Germline CDR1 and CDR2: LGHNA and YSLEER. The CDR3 has 15 residues.

The CDR3 region has the DNA TGCGCCAGCAAGCCCCGGGACATTGATGAAAAACTGTTTTTT. This gives the protein CASKPRDIDEKLFF. The chain links TRBV4-3 to TRBJ1-4; D is perhaps TRBD1 (6 bases). The V and J ends lost 7 bases and 6 bases respectively, with 15 bases between them. Germline values: CDR1 LGHNA, CDR2 YSLEER. The CDR3 spans 14 residues.

The genes are TRBV10-1 and TRBJ2-7, with D perhaps matching TRBD1 (6 bases). The CDR3 has 12 residues. CDR1 and CDR2 (germline): WNHNN, SYGVQD (reference sequence). Between the trimmed V and J ends, which lost 2 bases and 11 bases, there was a span of 13 bases. DNA for the CDR3: TGCGCCAGCAGTGAGGCCTCGACAGGAAAGTACTTC. Translating it yields CASSEASTGKYF.

This chain joins TRBV11-1 and TRBJ1-5; the D gene is possibly TRBD1 (5 bases). Trimming pared 3 bases from V and 7 bases from J, leaving 16 bases between. Germline V gene sequence: CDR1 SGHAT, CDR2 FQDESV (reference sequence). The CDR3 contains 15 residues. CDR3 coding DNA: TGTGCCAGCAGCTTTGTTCGCAGGGAGGGACAGCCCCAGCATTTT. Residues: CASSFVRREGQPQHF.

This chain connects TRBV7-3 to TRBJ1-2; 7 positions match TRBD1. Trimming at V came to 3 bases and at J to 8 bases, leaving 6 bases not matched to a gene. The CDR3 loop spans 13 amino acids. Germline assignment: CDR1 SGHTA and CDR2 FQGTGA. The CDR3 DNA follows: TGTGCCAGCAGCTTCTCAGGGGGGAGCGGCTACACCTTC. Translated, it gives CASSFSGGSGYTF.

The chain combines TRBV7-3 with TRBJ2-1; D is unresolved. Trimming pared 3 bases from V and 9 bases from J, leaving 12 bases between. Germline lookup yields CDR1 SGHTA and CDR2 FQGTGA. The CDR3 sequence is 13 residues long. The CDR3 is CASSLTPAAEQFF. CDR3 DNA sequence: TGTGCCAGCAGCTTGACCCCCGCGGCTGAGCAGTTCTTC. The whole variable domain, filled in from reference TRBV7-3 and TRBJ2-1, reads GAGVSQTPSNKVTEKGKYVELRCDPISGHTALYWYRQSLGQGPEFLIYFQGTGAADDSGLPNDRFFAVRPEGSVSTLKIQRTERGDSAVYLCASSLTPAAEQFFGPGTRLTVL.

The chain carries TRBV11-2 and TRBJ1-1, with 9 bases identical to TRBD1. Germline V gene data show CDR1 as SGHAT and CDR2 as FQNNGV. CDR3 length: 14 residues. V was clipped by 5 bases and J by 4 bases; unmatched bases: 5. The CDR3 DNA is TGTGCCAGCAGCCTGGGGACAGGGACCACTGAAGCTTTCTTT. Encoded protein: CASSLGTGTTEAFF.